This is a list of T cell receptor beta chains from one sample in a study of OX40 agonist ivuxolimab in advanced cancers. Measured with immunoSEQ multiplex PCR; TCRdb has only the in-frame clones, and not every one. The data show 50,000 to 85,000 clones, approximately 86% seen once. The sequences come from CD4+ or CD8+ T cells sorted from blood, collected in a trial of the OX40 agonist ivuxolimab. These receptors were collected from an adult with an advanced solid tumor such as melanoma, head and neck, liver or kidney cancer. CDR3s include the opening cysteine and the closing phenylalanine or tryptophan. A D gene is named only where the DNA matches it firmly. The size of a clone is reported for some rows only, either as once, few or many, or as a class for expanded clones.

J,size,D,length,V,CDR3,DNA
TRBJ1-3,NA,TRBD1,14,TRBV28,CASIRGSFGNTIYF,TGTGCCAGCATCAGGGGGTCGTTTGGAAACACCATATATTTT
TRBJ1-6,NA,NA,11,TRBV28,CASSYNSPLHF,TGTGCCAGCAGTTATAATTCACCCCTCCACTTT
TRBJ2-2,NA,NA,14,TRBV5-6,CASSLTSSTGELFF,TGTGCCAGCAGCTTAACAAGCTCCACCGGGGAGCTGTTTTTT
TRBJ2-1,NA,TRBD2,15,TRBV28,CASRASGGAYNEQFF,TGTGCCAGCAGAGCCAGCGGGGGGGCGTACAATGAGCAGTTCTTC
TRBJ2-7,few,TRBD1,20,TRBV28,CASRNRAGTGATFPSTEQYF,TGTGCCAGCAGAAATCGGGCCGGGACAGGGGCCACCTTTCCGTCCACCGAGCAGTACTTC
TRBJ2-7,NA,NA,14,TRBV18,CASSLPVSSYEQYF,TGTGCCAGCTCACTACCGGTTAGCTCCTACGAGCAGTACTTC
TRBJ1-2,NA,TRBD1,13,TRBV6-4,CASSDRTGAGYTF,TGTGCCAGCAGTGATAGGACAGGGGCGGGCTACACCTTC
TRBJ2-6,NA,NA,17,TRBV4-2,CASSQEIPGAGANVLTF,TGTGCCAGCAGCCAAGAAATCCCAGGGGCTGGGGCCAACGTCCTGACTTTC
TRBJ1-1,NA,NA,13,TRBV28,CASSLFRRTEAFF,TGTGCCAGCAGTTTATTCCGACGTACTGAAGCTTTCTTT
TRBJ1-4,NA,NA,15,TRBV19,CASSVGPLGGEKLFF,TGTGCCAGTAGTGTTGGACCCTTGGGAGGTGAAAAACTGTTTTTT
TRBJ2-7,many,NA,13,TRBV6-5,CASTPGLAYEQYF,TGTGCCAGCACCCCGGGACTTGCCTACGAGCAGTACTTC
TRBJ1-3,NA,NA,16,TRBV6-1,CASSEAPGSSGNTIYF,TGTGCCAGCAGTGAAGCCCCAGGGAGTTCTGGAAACACCATATATTTT
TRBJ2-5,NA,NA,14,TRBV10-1,CASSGAFSRETQYF,TGCGCCAGCAGTGGAGCCTTTTCCCGGGAGACCCAGTACTTC
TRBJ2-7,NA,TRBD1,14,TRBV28,CASSETGLSYEQYF,TGTGCCAGCAGTGAGACAGGGCTCTCCTACGAGCAGTACTTC
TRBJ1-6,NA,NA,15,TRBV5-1,CASSLNRDYNSPPHF,TGCGCCAGCAGCCTGAACAGGGACTATAATTCACCCCCCCACTTT
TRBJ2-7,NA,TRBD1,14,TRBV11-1,CASSSGQGIYEQYF,TGTGCCAGCAGCTCGGGACAGGGTATCTACGAGCAGTACTTC
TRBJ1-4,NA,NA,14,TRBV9,CASSESSTNEKLFF,TGTGCCAGCAGCGAGAGCTCAACTAATGAAAAACTGTTTTTT
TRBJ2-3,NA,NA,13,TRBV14,CASSQGVADTQYF,TGTGCCAGCAGCCAAGGAGTCGCAGATACGCAGTATTTT
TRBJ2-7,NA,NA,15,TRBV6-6,CASRPRPDLPYEQYF,TGTGCCAGCAGGCCTAGACCCGACTTACCCTACGAGCAGTACTTC
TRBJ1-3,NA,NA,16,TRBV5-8,CASSFYSLSSGNTIYF,TGTGCCAGCAGCTTTTACTCCTTGAGCTCTGGAAACACCATATATTTT
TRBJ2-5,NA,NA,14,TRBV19,CASKWAPQGETQYF,TGTGCCAGTAAATGGGCTCCTCAGGGAGAGACCCAGTACTTC